Detailed here is one T cell receptor (beta chain). Donors were Caucasian adults residing in Nashville, Tennessee, USA. Trimming removed 4 bases from V and 4 bases from J, with 12 bases in between. Germline values: CDR1 SGHRS, CDR2 YFSETQ. The CDR3 is 13 residues long. The record originates from a study of shared clonotypes between healthy human individuals. Original handling: Sequence data from immunoSEQ were junction-only and lacked quality scores; consequently, filtering differed. This table comes from immunoSEQ multiplex PCR, and its TCRdb copy is limited to in-frame clones, with some not included. The DNA was the basis for D and trimming; V, J and clone size are from that table. Among 450,000 to 650,000 clones listed, around 78% were seen once.

Sequenced material: PBMCs. This clonotype was obtained from a woman aged 40 to 49 in good health. Some clones in this sample may be carry-over from other donors' samples. V usage is TRBV5-1 and J usage is TRBJ2-7, with D unclear. In DNA, the CDR3 is TGCGCCAGCAGCGTTATCGCCCGTTACGAGCAGTACTTC. Its translation is CASSVIARYEQYF.